The 29 T cell receptor beta chains below were found in one sample sequenced in a study of identical twins. TCRdb fed the 5' RACE reads into MiXCR, producing one record per CDR3 protein. The repertoire holds 430,000 or so distinct CDR3 sequences, with about 24% as singletons. In addition, the sample was reused for a study of T cells expressing NK-cell markers.

Sample: CD4+ T cells sorted from blood. The receptors were gathered from a woman aged 18-30 years in good health.

The V and J genes are TRBV9 and TRBJ2-7, with TRBD2 matching over 8 bases. V lost 0 bases and J lost 3; bases outside the gene matches: 2. Germline V CDR1 and CDR2: SGDLS, YYNGEE. CDR3 length: 14 residues. CDR3 region: CASSVAAGGYEQYF. CDR3 in DNA: TGTGCCAGCAGCGTAGCTGCGGGGGGCTACGAGCAGTACTTC.

This clonotype has at least ten counts. The chain joins TRBV28 to TRBJ2-1; 7 bases match TRBD1. The CDR3 is 15 residues long. V lost 7 bases, J lost 5 bases, and 11 bases stayed unmatched. Germline-derived CDR1 and CDR2 are MDHEN and SYDVKM. The chain's CDR3 is CASTPSGTADNEQFF. CDR3 nucleotide sequence: TGTGCCAGCACCCCCTCGGGGACAGCAGACAATGAGCAGTTCTTC.

V and J are TRBV5-6 and TRBJ2-3, with 7 bases aligning to TRBD1. J lost 11 bases, V lost 1 base, and 1 base had no gene match. Germline loops: CDR1 SGHDT, CDR2 YYEEEE. This CDR3 comprises 11 residues. CDR3: CASSLRQGQYF. For the CDR3, the DNA is TGTGCCAGCAGCTTGCGACAGGGGCAGTATTTT. Combining the CDR3 with reference TRBV5-6 and TRBJ2-3 gives the whole variable domain DAGVTQSPTHLIKTRGQQVTLRCSPKSGHDTVSWYQQALGQGPQFIFQYYEEEERQRGNFPDRFSGHQFPNYSSELNVNALLLGDSALYLCASSLRQGQYFGPGTRLTVL.

This clonotype showed up just a few times. The V and J genes are TRBV15 and TRBJ2-3; the D is unclear. The germline V gene encodes CDR1 LNHNV and CDR2 YYDKDF (reference sequence). The V and J ends lost 0 bases and 7 bases respectively, with 8 bases between them. CDR3 size: 13 residues. The CDR3 spells CATSRDLGYTQYF. The CDR3 nucleotides read TGTGCCACCAGCAGAGATCTGGGTTATACGCAGTATTTT.

This clonotype has just a few counts. V usage is TRBV28 and J usage is TRBJ2-3, with 8 bases identical to TRBD2. Losses at the gene ends were 6 bases for V and 4 bases for J; bases not matched to a gene: 9. The CDR3 is 15 amino acids. Germline lookup yields CDR1 MDHEN and CDR2 SYDVKM. CDR3 nucleotide sequence: TGTGCCAGCAGCCACTATGCGGGGGGATCAGATACGCAGTATTTT. The encoded protein is CASSHYAGGSDTQYF.

The chain employs TRBV13 and TRBJ2-7; 10 nucleotides align to TRBD1. Germline CDR1 reads PRHDT; CDR2 reads FYEKMQ (reference sequence). Trimming cost V 5 bases and J 5 bases; bases outside gene matches: 12. The CDR3 is made up of 16 amino acids. CDR3 sequence (DNA): TGTGCCAGCAGCCTAGCCAGTCGACAGGGGGCGAACGAGCAGTACTTC. Translated, it gives CASSLASRQGANEQYF.

The V and J genes are TRBV20-1 and TRBJ2-3; 7 bases match TRBD2. The V gene's germline CDR1 is DFQATT and CDR2 SNEGSKA (reference sequence). Trimming cost V 3 bases and J 5 bases; bases outside gene matches: 14. The CDR3 loop spans 16 amino acids. The CDR3 protein is CSASDSRAGRGDTQYF. In DNA, the CDR3 is TGCAGTGCTAGTGACTCGCGAGCGGGAAGGGGAGATACGCAGTATTTT.

In its sample, this clonotype was seen a few times. The chain recombines TRBV6-5 with TRBJ1-1; D gene uncertain. Germline values: CDR1 MNHEY, CDR2 SVGAGI. The CDR3 contains 13 residues. Trimming took 2 bases from V and 0 from J, leaving 4 bases between them. The DNA of the CDR3 is TGTGCCAGCAGTTACACGATGAACACTGAAGCTTTCTTT. Residues: CASSYTMNTEAFF.

V gene TRBV29-1 combines with J gene TRBJ1-2; 10 bases line up with TRBD1. V shed 5 bases and J 8 bases; nucleotides not matched to a gene: 8. There are 13 residues in the CDR3. CDR1 is SQVTM and CDR2 is ANQGSEA in the germline V gene. The DNA of the CDR3 is TGCAGCGTTCCGGGACAGGGGAGTCGCGGCTACACCTTC. Translated, it gives CSVPGQGSRGYTF.

The CDR3 protein is CASSLTVGGSGPLHF. CDR3 bases: TGTGCCAGCAGCTTGACAGTGGGAGGGAGCGGACCCCTCCACTTT. V and J are TRBV5-6 and TRBJ1-6, with no clear D. The V gene lost 1 base and the J gene lost 12 bases, with 17 bases spanning the gap. CDR3 length: 15 residues. Looked up from germline, CDR1 is SGHDT and CDR2 is YYEEEE. Based on the CDR3 plus reference TRBV5-6 and TRBJ1-6, the full variable domain is DAGVTQSPTHLIKTRGQQVTLRCSPKSGHDTVSWYQQALGQGPQFIFQYYEEEERQRGNFPDRFSGHQFPNYSSELNVNALLLGDSALYLCASSLTVGGSGPLHFGNGTRLTVT.

This clonotype was counted only a few times. V is TRBV10-3 and J is TRBJ2-2; D possibly matches TRBD1 or TRBD2 (5 bases each). Between the trimmed V and J ends, which lost 10 bases and 1 base, there was a span of 16 bases. CDR1 and CDR2 from the germline V gene are ENHRY and SYGVKD. The CDR3 length is 15 residues. The chain's CDR3 is CATRERTQNTGELFF. CDR3 DNA sequence: TGTGCCACAAGGGAGAGGACACAGAACACCGGGGAGCTGTTTTTT.

The V call is TRBV20-1, the J call TRBJ1-6; 9 nucleotides agree with TRBD1. Trimming cost V 5 bases and J 10 bases; bases outside gene matches: 12. This CDR3 is 15 amino acids long. Germline CDR1 and CDR2: DFQATT and SNEGSKA (reference sequence). As DNA, the CDR3 is TGCAGTGCTCGGACAGGGGTATGGAGAGGATCACCCCTCCACTTT. This encodes CSARTGVWRGSPLHF.

V is TRBV7-6 and J is TRBJ2-3; 7 nucleotides match TRBD1. The V gene end was trimmed by 5 bases and the J gene end by 3 bases; junction bases not matched to a gene: 8. In germline, CDR1 is SGHVS, CDR2 FNYEAQ. The CDR3 spans 15 residues. CDR3 sequence (DNA): TGTGCCAGCAGCCCCCCCGGCAGGGGGACAGATACGCAGTATTTT. This sequence encodes CASSPPGRGTDTQYF.

The V and J genes are TRBV12-3 or TRBV12-4 and TRBJ2-3, with D possibly being TRBD1 (5 bases). Trimming took off 3 bases at V and 8 bases at J, with 9 bases between the two ends. The CDR3 extends over 12 amino acids. CDR3 nucleotides: TGTGCCAGCAGTTTTCAAAGGGGTACGCAGTATTTT. Amino acids: CASSFQRGTQYF.

This clonotype was recorded at least ten times. V usage is TRBV20-1 and J usage is TRBJ1-2; D not certain. The CDR3 totals 11 residues. Germline V gene sequence: CDR1 DFQATT, CDR2 SNEGSKA (reference sequence). V gave up 4 bases and J gave up 8 bases, with 11 bases separating them. The CDR3: CSATGLGGYTF. The DNA for the CDR3 is TGCAGTGCTACTGGACTCGGGGGCTACACCTTC.

This chain links TRBV7-9 with TRBJ2-4, with 8 positions matching TRBD2. CDR1 SEHNR and CDR2 FQNEAQ come from the germline V gene (reference sequence). The CDR3 is 16 amino acids. With 5 bases clipped from V and 3 bases from J, the junction kept 9 bases outside the gene matches. In DNA form, the CDR3 reads TGTGCCAGCAGCCCGTCGGCGGGAGGTGTCAAAAACATTCAGTACTTC. Protein product: CASSPSAGGVKNIQYF.

The V call is TRBV29-1, the J call TRBJ2-3; TRBD1 is a possible D gene (6 bases). Germline CDR1 reads SQVTM; CDR2 reads ANQGSEA. The V and J ends lost 5 bases and 2 bases respectively, with 11 bases between them. This CDR3 spans 13 amino acids. CDR3 DNA: TGCAGCGTTATTACAGGGATCACAGATACGCAGTATTTT. It encodes CSVITGITDTQYF.

The sample holds a few counts of this clonotype. This chain connects TRBV7-2 to TRBJ2-5; D is unresolved. V shed 5 bases and J shed 2 bases, with 9 bases lying between them. This CDR3 is built from 13 residues. In germline, CDR1 is SGHTA, CDR2 FQGNSA. The CDR3 nucleotides are TGTGCCAGCAGCCGTTGGCAACAAGAGACCCAGTACTTC. Translation: CASSRWQQETQYF.

This clonotype was picked up a small number of times. The rearrangement uses TRBV12-3 or TRBV12-4 and TRBJ2-5; no reliable D call. V dropped 4 bases and J dropped 2 bases, with 8 bases sitting between them. The CDR3 contains 13 residues. CDR3 sequence (DNA): TGTGCCAGCAGTTGGACCCCTCAAGAGACCCAGTACTTC. Translated, it gives CASSWTPQETQYF.

The rearrangement joins TRBV10-3 to TRBJ1-1; no clear D. Deletions cut 5 bases from V and 5 bases from J, with 12 bases between. This CDR3 is built from 13 residues. CDR1 ENHRY and CDR2 SYGVKD come from the germline V gene. CDR3: CAISKDVRTEAFF. CDR3 bases: TGTGCCATCAGTAAGGATGTGAGGACTGAAGCTTTCTTT.

CDR3 in amino acids: CSAAPGLAGPYEQYF. For the CDR3, the DNA is TGCAGTGCAGCGCCGGGACTAGCGGGTCCCTACGAGCAGTACTTC. V usage is TRBV20-1 and J usage is TRBJ2-7; the match to TRBD2 covers 12 bases. CDR3 length: 15 amino acids. Looked up from germline, CDR1 is DFQATT and CDR2 is SNEGSKA (reference sequence). The V gene end was trimmed by 6 bases and the J gene end by 2 bases; junction bases not matched to a gene: 8.

The CDR3 reads CASSLRTGWDTEAFF. The DNA for the CDR3 is TGTGCCAGCAGTCTCAGGACAGGGTGGGACACTGAAGCTTTCTTT. This chain uses TRBV12-3 or TRBV12-4 with TRBJ1-1; the match to TRBD1 covers 8 bases. This CDR3 has 15 amino acids. The J segment lost 3 bases and the V segment lost 5 bases, leaving 8 bases of the junction unmatched.

The gene calls are TRBV5-1 and TRBJ2-1, with unresolved D. Germline V gene sequence: CDR1 SGHRS, CDR2 YFSETQ. The length of the CDR3 is 13 residues. The germline V and J ends were trimmed by 4 bases and 10 bases, with 15 bases remaining between them. CDR3: CASSGFGGLEQFF. CDR3 sequence (DNA): TGCGCCAGCAGCGGTTTTGGTGGGCTCGAGCAGTTCTTC.

The chain is built from TRBV5-4 and TRBJ2-1, with 7 positions matching TRBD2. CDR1 is SGHNT and CDR2 is YYREEE in the germline V gene (reference sequence). This CDR3 is 16 amino acids long. The V segment lost 3 bases and the J segment 4 bases; nucleotides outside the gene matches: 10. The CDR3 nucleotides are TGTGCCAGCAGCTCGATCCTGCGGGGGTCTTACAATGAGCAGTTCTTC. Amino acids: CASSSILRGSYNEQFF. The full variable domain, rest sourced from reference TRBV5-4 and TRBJ2-1, is ETGVTQSPTHLIKTRGQQVTLRCSSQSGHNTVSWYQQALGQGPQFIFQYYREEENGRGNFPPRFSGLQFPNYSSELNVNALELDDSALYLCASSSILRGSYNEQFFGPGTRLTVL.

V is TRBV6-5 and J is TRBJ2-6; no reliable D call. Germline CDR1 reads MNHEY; CDR2 reads SVGAGI. CDR3 length: 16 amino acids. Trimming cost V 2 bases and J 4 bases, with 12 bases left between them. CDR3 in DNA: TGTGCCAGCAGTTACGGCAGTCAGAGCGGGGCCAACGTCCTGACTTTC. It codes for CASSYGSQSGANVLTF.

This clonotype was observed a few times. The CDR3 loop reads CASSLYIRNTEAFF. The CDR3 DNA sequence: TGTGCCAGCAGCTTATATATCCGGAATACTGAAGCTTTCTTT. The gene calls are TRBV7-2 and TRBJ1-1; D is uncertain. Trimming left V 2 bases short and J 5 bases short, with 12 bases between. The CDR3 runs to 14 residues. Per germline, CDR1 SGHTA and CDR2 FQGNSA.

The chain couples TRBV12-3 or TRBV12-4 to TRBJ1-1, with D perhaps matching TRBD1 (6 bases). This CDR3 comprises 13 residues. V gave up 7 bases and J gave up 7 bases, with 16 bases separating them. The CDR3 spells CASTRGRGLEAFF. The CDR3 DNA sequence: TGTGCCAGCACCCGGGGGCGAGGGCTTGAAGCTTTCTTT.

In its sample, this clonotype was seen a few times. The J gene is TRBJ2-6, the V gene TRBV20-1; D not resolved. The V end was cut by 0 bases, the J end by 2 bases, with 11 bases between. The CDR3 is made up of 16 amino acids. Germline assignment: CDR1 DFQATT and CDR2 SNEGSKA (reference sequence). Written as DNA, the CDR3 is TGCAGTGCTAGAGATCCTGGGAACCCTGGGGCCAACGTCCTGACTTTC. It specifies CSARDPGNPGANVLTF.

The table lists this clonotype with a few counts. The V and J genes are TRBV6-1 and TRBJ2-5; D might be TRBD1 (6 bases). Germline loops: CDR1 MNHNS, CDR2 SASEGT. Trimming took 6 bases from V and 5 from J, leaving 13 bases between them. The CDR3 is 13 residues long. CDR3 protein: CASSLGHRETQYF. The CDR3 DNA is TGTGCCAGCAGCTTGGGACACCGGGAGACCCAGTACTTC.